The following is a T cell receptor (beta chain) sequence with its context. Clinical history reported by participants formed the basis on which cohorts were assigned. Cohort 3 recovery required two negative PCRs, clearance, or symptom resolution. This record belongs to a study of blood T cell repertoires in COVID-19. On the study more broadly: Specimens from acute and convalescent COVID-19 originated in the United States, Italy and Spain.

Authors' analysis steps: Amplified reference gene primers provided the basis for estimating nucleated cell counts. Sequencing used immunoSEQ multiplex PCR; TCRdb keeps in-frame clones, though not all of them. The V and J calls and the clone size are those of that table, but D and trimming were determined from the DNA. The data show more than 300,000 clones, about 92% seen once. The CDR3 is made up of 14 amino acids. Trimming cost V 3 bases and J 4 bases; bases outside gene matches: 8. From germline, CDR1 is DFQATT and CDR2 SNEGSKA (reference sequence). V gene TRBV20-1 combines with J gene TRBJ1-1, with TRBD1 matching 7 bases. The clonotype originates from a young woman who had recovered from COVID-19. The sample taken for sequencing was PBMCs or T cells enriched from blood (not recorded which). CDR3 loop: CSASAGGRPTEAFF. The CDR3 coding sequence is TGCAGTGCTAGTGCAGGGGGTCGGCCCACTGAAGCTTTCTTT.